This TCR beta chain was identified during a study of OX40 agonist ivuxolimab in advanced cancers. Study background: Ivuxolimab is a fully human IgG2 antibody that activates OX40 (CD134).

On this clone itself: The antigen is undetermined.

The study, taken as a whole, reports: Relatively little clonal expansion, among the lowest observed, appeared in partial responders at 0.1-3.0 mg/kg. The antigens recognized by the expanded peripheral T cells, that is their antigen specificity, were not determined.

J was trimmed by 7 bases and V by 5 bases; bases with no gene match: 2. The CDR3 contains 11 residues. Per germline, CDR1 SGHDT and CDR2 YYEEEE. Sequencing was performed with immunoSEQ multiplex PCR; in TCRdb, only in-frame clones are kept and a portion is missing. The sample holds 71,000 or so clones, approximately 86% seen once. The sequences come from CD4+ or CD8+ T cells sorted from blood, collected in a trial of the OX40 agonist ivuxolimab. This chain uses TRBV5-6 with TRBJ1-2; 7 bases line up with TRBD1. The receptor's source is an adult with an advanced solid tumor such as melanoma, head and neck, liver or kidney cancer. The CDR3, as DNA: TGTGCCAGCAGACGACAGGGTGGCTACACCTTC. This codes for CASRRQGGYTF.